These 15 T cell receptor beta chains came from one sample sequenced in a study of naive and memory T cell subsets. Ligated cDNA underwent four rounds of PCR with nested alpha and beta constant region primers and SP2. TCRdb ran MiXCR on the 5' RACE reads and lists one entry per CDR3 protein. The table has 48,000 or so distinct CDR3 sequences, around 5% seen once. The library had UMIs added by 3' ligation of an oligonucleotide to TCR cDNA. The receptors were sampled from a female donor in good health.

This clonotype occurred many times. This rearrangement joins TRBV28 to TRBJ2-7; D unclear. The CDR3 contains 13 residues. Germline CDR1 is MDHEN and CDR2 is SYDVKM. Trimming left V 3 bases short and J 4 bases short, with 10 bases between. Here the CDR3 DNA reads TGTGCCAGCAGTTTTGGCACCCTATACGAGCAGTACTTC. Its protein product is CASSFGTLYEQYF.

This chain links TRBV29-1 with TRBJ2-5, with 7 bases aligning to TRBD1. CDR3 length equals 13 residues. J was trimmed by 5 bases and V by 5 bases; bases with no gene match: 8. Germline V gene data show CDR1 as SQVTM and CDR2 as ANQGSEA. This CDR3 reads CSVKRGTAETQYF. In nucleotides, the CDR3 is TGCAGCGTTAAGAGAGGGACAGCGGAGACCCAGTACTTC.

This clonotype was detected many times. The chain links TRBV20-1 to TRBJ1-3; D remains ambiguous. V was cut by 0 bases and J by 2 bases, with 11 bases left in between. The V gene's germline CDR1 is DFQATT and CDR2 SNEGSKA (reference sequence). The CDR3 is made up of 15 amino acids. In DNA, the CDR3 is TGCAGTGCTAGAGATAGGTTAGCGACTGGAAACACCATATATTTT. Its protein product is CSARDRLATGNTIYF.

Many counts were recorded for this clonotype. The chain combines TRBV27 with TRBJ2-3; TRBD2 matches at 11 bases. CDR1 is MNHEY and CDR2 is SMNVEV in the germline V gene (reference sequence). The CDR3 sequence is 20 residues long. With V trimmed by 0 bases and J by 0 bases, 11 bases remained unmatched. As DNA, the CDR3 is TGTGCCAGCAGTTTATCTCCCGTCCCCCGGACTAGCGGGAGCACAGATACGCAGTATTTT. This encodes CASSLSPVPRTSGSTDTQYF.

The table lists this clonotype with many counts. The V call is TRBV6-5, the J call TRBJ2-7; 12 bases agree with TRBD2. V dropped 6 bases and J dropped 5; count of bases not matched to a gene: 11. The CDR3 covers 16 residues. In germline, CDR1 is MNHEY, CDR2 SVGAGI. The DNA for the CDR3 is TGTGCCAGCAGGGGGGCCCGGACTAGCGGGAATGACGAGCAGTACTTC. The encoded protein is CASRGARTSGNDEQYF.

This clonotype was detected many times. The chain carries TRBV5-1 and TRBJ2-7; tentative D call: TRBD1 (5 bases). The CDR3 length is 15 residues. V shed 3 bases and J shed 0 bases, with 13 bases lying between them. Germline CDR1 is SGHRS and CDR2 is YFSETQ. Here the CDR3 DNA reads TGCGCCAGCAGCTGGGGAACAGGAGACTCCTACGAGCAGTACTTC. Amino acids: CASSWGTGDSYEQYF.

This clonotype showed up many times. The rearrangement joins TRBV5-1 to TRBJ1-5; the D is unclear. CDR3 length equals 14 residues. Germline CDR1 reads SGHRS; CDR2 reads YFSETQ. Trimming pared 4 bases from V and 6 bases from J, leaving 14 bases between. The CDR3 region has the DNA TGCGCCAGCAGCCTCGCCCCGGAGACTCAGCCCCAGCATTTT. Its protein is CASSLAPETQPQHF.

This clonotype has at least ten counts. The V gene is TRBV15, the J gene TRBJ1-6; TRBD1 is a possible D gene (5 bases). The CDR3 runs to 15 residues. V dropped 1 base and J dropped 6 bases, with 10 bases sitting between them. Germline values: CDR1 LNHNV, CDR2 YYDKDF (reference sequence). CDR3 sequence reads: CATSRVQGLNSPLHF. The CDR3 DNA sequence: TGTGCCACCAGCAGAGTCCAGGGTCTTAATTCACCCCTCCACTTT.

This clonotype was counted ten times or more. The genes are TRBV7-9 and TRBJ2-7; no clear D. Trimming left V 1 base short and J 7 bases short, with 11 bases between. This CDR3 has 13 residues. Looked up from germline, CDR1 is SEHNR and CDR2 is FQNEAQ (reference sequence). The CDR3 nucleotides are TGTGCCAGCAGCTTAGGCGCGGATGGGGAGCAGTACTTC. It specifies CASSLGADGEQYF.

This clonotype was seen ten or more times. This chain links TRBV28 with TRBJ1-1, with unresolved D. Trimming shortened V by 5 bases and J by 0 bases, and 7 bases separated the two germline ends. The CDR3 contains 13 residues. The germline V gene encodes CDR1 MDHEN and CDR2 SYDVKM. The CDR3 loop is CASSPNMNTEAFF. The CDR3 DNA is TGTGCCAGCAGTCCAAACATGAACACTGAAGCTTTCTTT.

This clonotype was detected ten times or more. The V gene is TRBV3-1, the J gene TRBJ2-1; 7 bases are a match to TRBD2. Germline V CDR1 and CDR2: LGHDT, YNNKEL (reference sequence). The CDR3 is 17 residues long. V trimming: 4 bases; J trimming: 5 bases; junction bases outside the gene matches: 14. The CDR3 spells CASSLRGVGRRDNEQFF. CDR3 nucleotide sequence: TGTGCCAGCAGCCTCCGGGGGGTGGGTCGGAGAGACAATGAGCAGTTCTTC.

Ten or more counts support this clonotype. The chain links TRBV20-1 to TRBJ2-1; 10 bases are shared with TRBD2. The CDR3 extends over 15 amino acids. CDR1 DFQATT and CDR2 SNEGSKA come from the germline V gene (reference sequence). Losses at the gene ends were 4 bases for V and 9 bases for J; bases not matched to a gene: 12. This CDR3 is CSATLLSSGRGEQFF. In DNA form, the CDR3 reads TGCAGTGCTACCCTTCTCTCTAGCGGGAGAGGTGAGCAGTTCTTC.

This clonotype was counted ten times or more. This chain uses TRBV6-5 with TRBJ2-7; TRBD1 matches 10 bases. V was clipped by 9 bases and J by 6 bases; unmatched bases: 14. CDR1 is MNHEY, CDR2 SVGAGI, per germline. The CDR3 has 15 amino acids. The chain's CDR3 is CASQTPGTGAIEQYF. CDR3 in DNA: TGTGCCAGTCAAACTCCCGGGACAGGGGCCATCGAGCAGTACTTC.

This clonotype appeared many times. The J gene is TRBJ2-1, the V gene TRBV24-1, with 9 bases aligning to TRBD2. Trimming removed 8 bases from V and 5 bases from J; junction bases left unmatched: 6. The length of the CDR3 is 14 residues. CDR1 KGHDR and CDR2 SFDVKD come from the germline V gene. The CDR3 DNA reads as TGTGCCACCACTTCTAGCGGGAAAAACAATGAGCAGTTCTTC. Its translation: CATTSSGKNNEQFF.

This clonotype was recorded many times. This sequence joins TRBV2 and TRBJ1-5, with 7 bases lining up with TRBD1. V was clipped by 5 bases and J by 3 bases; unmatched bases: 4. This CDR3 region has 14 residues. Germline V gene data show CDR1 as SNHLY and CDR2 as FYNNEI. The CDR3 DNA reads TGTGCCAGCAGTACGGGACAGCCCAATCAGCCCCAGCATTTT. Its protein is CASSTGQPNQPQHF.